Below are 20 T cell receptor beta chains sequenced from a single sample in a study of graft-versus-host responses after intestinal transplantation. Generated by immunoSEQ multiplex PCR, the TCRdb table keeps only in-frame clones and is missing some. The table shows 25,000 to 30,000 clones, with over 80% occurring only once. For these TCRs, the target antigens are not known. The material was unstimulated CD4+ T cells sorted from spleen or lymph node cells, obtained before intestinal transplant. The receptors were gathered from a human donor who received an intestinal transplant.

This chain links TRBV6-5 with TRBJ2-1; 9 nucleotides agree with TRBD1. The CDR3 has 15 residues. Trimming took 1 base from V and 7 from J; bases not matched to a gene: 5. CDR1 is MNHEY and CDR2 is SVGAGI in the germline V gene. The CDR3: CASSYLGGQGNEQFF. CDR3 nucleotides: TGTGCCAGCAGTTACTTGGGCGGACAGGGGAATGAGCAGTTCTTC.

The chain uses TRBV30 and TRBJ2-1; perhaps TRBD2 as D (5 bases). This CDR3 contains 15 residues. CDR1 GTSNPN and CDR2 SVGIG come from the germline V gene (reference sequence). The V end was cut by 2 bases, the J end by 1 base, with 12 bases between. The CDR3 region has the DNA TGTGCCTGGAGTCCTCGGGGTTCTTCCTACAATGAGCAGTTCTTC. Translated, it gives CAWSPRGSSYNEQFF.

This sequence joins TRBV2 and TRBJ2-3, with 10 bases that match TRBD2. The CDR3 covers 15 residues. The germline V gene encodes CDR1 SNHLY and CDR2 FYNNEI. Unmatched junction bases numbered 8, after V lost 5 bases and J lost 6 bases. Here the CDR3 reads CASSLAGAPRDTQYF. DNA of the CDR3: TGTGCCAGCAGTCTAGCGGGGGCGCCACGTGATACGCAGTATTTT.

This rearrangement joins TRBV18 to TRBJ1-1; D is perhaps TRBD1 (6 bases). The ends were cut back, 1 base at V and 10 bases at J, with 13 bases in the middle. Germline loops: CDR1 KGHSH, CDR2 LQKENI. The CDR3 covers 13 residues. The CDR3 bases are TGTGCCAGCTCACCACAACAGGGAAGTATAGCTTTCTTT. Its translation is CASSPQQGSIAFF.

The chain recombines TRBV11-2 with TRBJ2-4; the D is unclear. The CDR3 is 14 residues long. Trimming stripped 0 bases from V and 3 bases from J, with 6 bases between. Germline V CDR1 and CDR2: SGHAT, FQNNGV. CDR3 protein: CASSLDYLKNIQYF. CDR3 nucleotide sequence: TGTGCCAGCAGCTTAGACTACCTCAAAAACATTCAGTACTTC. The full variable domain, rest sourced from reference TRBV11-2 and TRBJ2-4, is EAGVAQSPRYKIIEKRQSVAFWCNPISGHATLYWYQQILGQGPKLLIQFQNNGVVDDSQLPKDRFSAERLKGVDSTLKIQPAKLEDSAVYLCASSLDYLKNIQYFGAGTRLSVL.

The chain uses TRBV12-5 and TRBJ1-1; no reliable D call. V was cut by 0 bases and J by 2 bases, with 10 bases left in between. The CDR3 is 15 amino acids. Germline CDR1 LGHNT, CDR2 FRNRAP. The CDR3 coding sequence is TGTGCTAGTGGTTTGGTACTGGGTTTCAACACTGAAGCTTTCTTT. The encoded protein is CASGLVLGFNTEAFF.

V gene TRBV2 combines with J gene TRBJ2-7; D possibly matches TRBD1 or TRBD2 (7 bases each). V gave up 7 bases and J gave up 4 bases, with 17 bases separating them. The germline gives CDR1 SNHLY, CDR2 FYNNEI. The CDR3 runs to 14 residues. CDR3 residues: CASTPGGGQYEQYF. The DNA of the CDR3 is TGTGCCAGCACCCCAGGGGGGGGACAGTACGAGCAGTACTTC.

This chain connects TRBV7-9 to TRBJ2-3; D uncertain. Trimming took 6 bases from V and 0 from J, leaving 13 bases between them. The CDR3 extends over 15 amino acids. Germline CDR1 SEHNR, CDR2 FQNEAQ (reference sequence). The CDR3 DNA sequence: TGTGCCAGCAGTCCATTACTATCTAGCACAGATACGCAGTATTTT. Translated, it gives CASSPLLSSTDTQYF.

In this sample, this clone turned up once. The rearrangement links TRBV27 to TRBJ2-7, with D tentatively TRBD2 (6 bases). The V gene's germline CDR1 is MNHEY and CDR2 SMNVEV (reference sequence). V was trimmed by 6 bases and J by 3 bases, leaving 21 bases between them. CDR3 length equals 16 residues. The CDR3 DNA sequence: TGTGCCAGCAGCCCAGTAGTAGCGGAACGAGACTACGAGCAGTACTTC. Translation gives CASSPVVAERDYEQYF.

The chain combines TRBV5-1 with TRBJ1-2; 7 bases are a match to TRBD1. CDR1 and CDR2 from the germline V gene are SGHRS and YFSETQ. With V trimmed by 4 bases and J by 6 bases, 6 bases remained unmatched. This CDR3 has 13 amino acids. The CDR3 is CASSPRDSHGYTF. As DNA, the CDR3 is TGCGCCAGCAGCCCCCGGGACAGCCATGGCTACACCTTC.

The rearrangement links TRBV7-3 to TRBJ2-3; possibly TRBD1 or TRBD2 for D (5 bases each). Germline V gene data show CDR1 as SGHTA and CDR2 as FQGTGA. The CDR3 runs 16 residues. With 2 bases removed from V and 4 bases from J, the gap between germline ends came to 16 bases. CDR3 DNA sequence: TGTGCCAGCAGCTTACGGGTACGAGGGGCTGCAGATACGCAGTATTTT. Translating gives CASSLRVRGAADTQYF.

V gene TRBV5-1 combines with J gene TRBJ1-5; D not resolved. Germline V CDR1 and CDR2: SGHRS, YFSETQ. The ends were cut back, 0 bases at V and 6 bases at J, with 7 bases in the middle. This CDR3 spans 13 amino acids. In DNA form, the CDR3 reads TGCGCCAGCAGCTTGGGTTTGGGTCAGCCCCAGCATTTT. Its protein is CASSLGLGQPQHF.

The count of this clone is one. This chain uses TRBV5-6 with TRBJ2-3; the D is unclear. CDR3 size: 14 residues. CDR1 is SGHDT, CDR2 YYEEEE, per germline. Trimming took off 4 bases at V and 2 bases at J, with 11 bases between the two ends. The CDR3 bases are TGTGCCAGCAGCCCGGACGGATCCACAGATACGCAGTATTTT. Translating it yields CASSPDGSTDTQYF.

This clone appeared a single time. The chain employs TRBV6-5 and TRBJ1-6, with TRBD1 matching over 9 bases. This CDR3 spans 14 amino acids. Germline trimming cut 5 bases from V and 7 bases from J; bases unmatched to any gene: 3. Germline CDR1 reads MNHEY; CDR2 reads SVGAGI. This CDR3 is CASSRTGANSPLHF. The DNA of the CDR3 is TGTGCCAGCAGTAGGACAGGGGCGAATTCACCCCTCCACTTT.

This clone was seen only a few times. This rearrangement joins TRBV27 to TRBJ1-5, with D possibly TRBD1 on 5 matching bases. The CDR3 is 16 residues long. The V end lost 6 bases, the J end lost 1 base, and 16 bases lay between the germline ends. Germline assignment: CDR1 MNHEY and CDR2 SMNVEV (reference sequence). The CDR3 sequence: CASRLRDRGSNQPQHF. In DNA form, the CDR3 reads TGTGCCAGCAGGTTACGAGACAGAGGGAGCAATCAGCCCCAGCATTTT.

The V gene is TRBV6-5, the J gene TRBJ2-7; weak D call: TRBD1 (5 bases). CDR1 is MNHEY and CDR2 is SVGAGI in the germline V gene. Trimming took 7 bases from V and 0 from J, leaving 7 bases between them. The CDR3 extends over 12 amino acids. In nucleotides, the CDR3 is TGTGCCAGCAATAGGGGCTCCTACGAGCAGTACTTC. Its protein product is CASNRGSYEQYF.

The V call is TRBV5-1, the J call TRBJ2-3, with 7 bases that match TRBD1. Trimming removed 4 bases from V and 2 bases from J; junction bases left unmatched: 7. This CDR3 comprises 15 residues. Germline V gene sequence: CDR1 SGHRS, CDR2 YFSETQ. CDR3 DNA sequence: TGCGCCAGCAGCGGAACGGACAGGCCCACAGATACGCAGTATTTT. As protein: CASSGTDRPTDTQYF.

This clone has a single count. The junction departs from the called germline gene at one end, perhaps through a read error. The chain uses TRBV28 and TRBJ2-7; D is unclear. The CDR3 totals 13 residues. Germline V gene data show CDR1 as MDHEN and CDR2 as SYDVKM. As DNA, the CDR3 is TGTGCCAGCAGTTCTCTAAATCCTTACGCGCAGTACTTC. Residues: CASSSLNPYAQYF.

This chain uses TRBV6-5 with TRBJ2-7, with a weak D call TRBD1 (6 bases). The germline V gene has CDR1 MNHEY and CDR2 SVGAGI. V was clipped by 5 bases and J by 0 bases, with 11 bases between them. This CDR3 contains 14 residues. CDR3 nucleotides: TGTGCCAGCAGTGAAAGGGGGTCCTCCTACGAGCAGTACTTC. This gives the protein CASSERGSSYEQYF.

The J gene is TRBJ2-3, the V gene TRBV7-6; 11 bases are a match to TRBD2. The germline CDR1 and CDR2 sequences are SGHVS and FNYEAQ. The CDR3 totals 15 residues. The V segment lost 4 bases and the J segment 4 bases; nucleotides outside the gene matches: 4. The DNA of the CDR3 is TGTGCCAGCAGCTACGGGACTAGCGGCTCAGATACGCAGTATTTT. It encodes CASSYGTSGSDTQYF.